The present T cell receptor beta chain was sequenced within a study of PD-L1 blockade in urothelial cancer. Looking at the study overall: Patients went on atezolizumab around 2014, receiving 1,200 mg intravenously every 3 weeks. Median blood clonality was around 0.074, with 86,000 or so unique TCRs.

TCRdb's table, derived via immunoSEQ multiplex PCR, lists solely in-frame clones and lacks some. The sample gives about 20,000 clones, roughly 88% of which show up once; more than 3% is in the top ten. Germline V CDR1 and CDR2: KGHSH, LQKENI. The CDR3 length is 14 residues. Trimming removed 2 bases from V and 4 bases from J; junction bases left unmatched: 4. J is TRBJ1-2 and V is TRBV18; 7 nucleotides agree with TRBD1. The starting material was PBMCs, obtained around atezolizumab (anti-PD-L1) treatment. The receptor's source is a man in his fifties or sixties with urothelial cancer. The CDR3 nucleotides are TGTGCCAGCTCACCATCCACAGGGGTCTATGGCTACACCTTC. Amino acids: CASSPSTGVYGYTF.